This T cell receptor (beta chain) stems from a study of cytomegalovirus exposure and HLA in healthy donors. Study summary: Earlier results showed approximately 110 million unique TCR beta sequences derived from roughly 200 million T cells.

As for this clone: No antigen is known for it. Its ends do not fully match the called genes, so a read error is possible.

PCR primers comprised 60 Vbeta and 13 Jbeta primers. Assay used: immunoSEQ multiplex PCR; TCRdb lists only in-frame clones, some missing. The sample includes around 83,000 clones, 78% of them seen just once. The study's findings and limits: Among immune exposure information, only CMV serostatus was available.

CDR1 is KGHSH, CDR2 LQKENI, per germline. This CDR3 is built from 14 residues. The sequencing sample was made of PBMCs. This TCR was sampled from a male donor in good health and CMV-seropositive. The J gene is TRBJ2-7, the V gene TRBV18; 9 nucleotides agree with TRBD2. The CDR3 sequence: CASSPVGLAGILIF. The CDR3 nucleotides read TGTGCCAGCTCACCGGTGGGACTAGCTGGGATCTTGATCTTC.